Following are 26 T cell receptor beta chains from one sample sequenced in a study of Graves' ophthalmopathy and Graves' hyperthyroidism. Amplification of TCR beta CDR3 regions used RNA transcripts. HTBI primers were used in a first-round RT-PCR, which preceded a second-round multiplex PCR. Each CDR3 protein is one row after TCRdb ran MiXCR on the multiplex PCR reads. The table shows 560,000 or so distinct CDR3 sequences, with roughly 39% occurring only once. The sequencing input was peripheral blood or thyroid tissue (not recorded which). These receptors all stem from an adult man with Graves' hyperthyroidism.

This clonotype appeared a few times. This chain joins TRBV12-3 or TRBV12-4 and TRBJ1-2, with 9 bases matching TRBD1. The CDR3 covers 14 residues. V shed 6 bases and J 4 bases; nucleotides not matched to a gene: 6. The CDR3 region has the DNA TGTGCCAGCAGCCGGACAGGGGATAGCTATGGCTACACCTTC. This gives the protein CASSRTGDSYGYTF.

This clonotype turned up a few times. Being one base from a much bigger clone, this may be a read error. The chain combines TRBV12-3 or TRBV12-4 with TRBJ2-5; 9 bases align to TRBD1. The CDR3 covers 15 residues. The V gene end was trimmed by 3 bases and the J gene end by 4 bases; junction bases not matched to a gene: 6. The CDR3 loop reads CASSFGTGNGETQYF. The CDR3, as DNA: TGTGCCAGCAGTTTTGGGACAGGGAACGGAGAGACCCAGTACTTC.

At least ten counts were recorded for this clonotype. This chain links TRBV20-1 with TRBJ1-1; D unclear. Looked up from germline, CDR1 is DFQATT and CDR2 is SNEGSKA (reference sequence). The ends were cut back, 0 bases at V and 0 bases at J, with 14 bases in the middle. The CDR3 has 16 amino acids. The CDR3, as DNA: TGCAGTGCTAGAGAATCGGGGTCGAGAATGAACACTGAAGCTTTCTTT. Protein sequence: CSARESGSRMNTEAFF.

Only a few counts were recorded for this clonotype. CDR3 in DNA: TGTGCCTCGCGGGCGGGGAACTCGAACACTGAAGCTTTCTTT. Protein: CASRAGNSNTEAFF. This sequence joins TRBV6-1 and TRBJ1-1, with D unresolved. The V end was cut by 11 bases, the J end by 1 base, with 17 bases between. The CDR3 is 14 residues long. Germline CDR1 and CDR2: MNHNS and SASEGT.

V and J are TRBV10-3 and TRBJ1-2; D is undetermined. The CDR3 is made up of 12 amino acids. The V gene's germline CDR1 is ENHRY and CDR2 SYGVKD. V was trimmed by 2 bases and J by 4 bases, leaving 5 bases between them. Here the CDR3 reads CAISEQSYGYTF. The CDR3 DNA sequence: TGTGCCATCAGTGAGCAGAGCTATGGCTACACCTTC.

This clonotype was seen a handful of times. The chain carries TRBV29-1 and TRBJ2-7; 9 bases align to TRBD2. The junction had 13 bases not matched to a gene; V was cut back by 5 bases and J by 2 bases. Germline V gene data show CDR1 as SQVTM and CDR2 as ANQGSEA. The CDR3 loop spans 16 amino acids. The CDR3: CSVQSVRTSAAYEQYF. CDR3 in DNA: TGCAGCGTTCAATCCGTACGGACTAGCGCCGCCTACGAGCAGTACTTC.

With regard to this clonotype: This may stem from a read error, because a much larger clone lies one nucleotide away. This sequence joins TRBV20-1 and TRBJ1-2; D is unresolved. Per the germline V gene, CDR1 is DFQATT and CDR2 is SNEGSKA (reference sequence). This CDR3 is built from 15 residues. This CDR3 reads CSPPSDHSANYGHTF. CDR3 DNA sequence: TGCAGTCCGCCCTCCGACCACAGCGCTAACTATGGCCACACCTTC.

This chain uses TRBV7-9 with TRBJ1-1; 10 bases line up with TRBD1. There are 15 residues in the CDR3. Trimming cost V 4 bases and J 4 bases; bases outside gene matches: 6. CDR1 SEHNR and CDR2 FQNEAQ come from the germline V gene (reference sequence). CDR3 DNA: TGTGCCAGCAGCTGGCCCGGGACAGGGGTCACTGAAGCTTTCTTT. Translating gives CASSWPGTGVTEAFF. The variable domain in full, with the rest retrieved from reference TRBV7-9 and TRBJ1-1, is DTGVSQNPRHKITKRGQNVTFRCDPISEHNRLYWYRQTLGQGPEFLTYFQNEAQLEKSRLLSDRFSAERPKGSFSTLEIQRTEQGDSAMYLCASSWPGTGVTEAFFGQGTRLTVV.

To note about this clonotype: This may stem from a read error, because a much larger clone lies one nucleotide away. The chain uses TRBV7-8 and TRBJ2-5; TRBD1 aligns across 9 bases. The trim removed 4 bases at V and 2 bases at J, leaving 5 bases unmatched. Germline V CDR1 and CDR2: SGHVS, FQNEAQ. The CDR3 sequence is 15 residues long. The CDR3 is CASSSDRGLQETQYF. Written as DNA, the CDR3 is TGTGCCAGCAGCTCGGACAGGGGCCTTCAAGAGACCCAGTACTTC. The complete variable domain, with remaining parts taken from reference TRBV7-8 and TRBJ2-5, reads GAGVSQSPRYKVAKRGQDVALRCDPISGHVSLFWYQQALGQGPEFLTYFQNEAQLDKSGLPSDRFFAERPEGSVSTLKIQRTQQEDSAVYLCASSSDRGLQETQYFGPGTRLLVL.

The chain links TRBV29-1 to TRBJ2-5, with D perhaps matching TRBD1 or TRBD2 (5 bases each). This CDR3 region has 12 residues. V was pared by 8 bases and J by 4 bases, with 14 bases between. CDR1 and CDR2 (germline): SQVTM, ANQGSEA. The CDR3 nucleotides read TGCAGCCCCAGGCCTGGGGGAGAGACCCAGTACTTC. Translated: CSPRPGGETQYF.

This rearrangement joins TRBV10-3 to TRBJ2-5, with 7 bases identical to TRBD1. In germline, CDR1 is ENHRY, CDR2 SYGVKD. The CDR3 runs to 13 residues. The junction had 3 bases not matched to a gene; V was cut back by 6 bases and J by 2 bases. The CDR3 spells CAIRGTEQETQYF. The CDR3 coding sequence is TGTGCCATCAGGGGGACAGAGCAAGAGACCCAGTACTTC.

CDR3 sequence (DNA): TGTGCCAGCAGCTTAGCCCCGACAGATTCGGTTCTGACTTTC. This gives the protein CASSLAPTDSVLTF. V and J are TRBV7-2 and TRBJ2-6; tentative D call: TRBD1 (5 bases). Trimming took 0 bases from V and 16 from J, leaving 16 bases between them. The CDR3 length is 14 residues. CDR1 SGHTA and CDR2 FQGNSA come from the germline V gene.

The chain recombines TRBV7-2 with TRBJ2-5; 9 bases match TRBD1. V dropped 5 bases and J dropped 0; count of bases not matched to a gene: 4. The CDR3 contains 15 residues. The germline V gene has CDR1 SGHTA and CDR2 FQGNSA. The CDR3 loop reads CASSQGTGYQETQYF. CDR3 nucleotide sequence: TGTGCCAGCAGCCAAGGGACAGGGTACCAAGAGACCCAGTACTTC.

V usage is TRBV2 and J usage is TRBJ2-5, with 8 bases aligning to TRBD2. The junction had 11 bases not matched to a gene; V was cut back by 4 bases and J by 1 base. CDR1 and CDR2 (germline): SNHLY, FYNNEI. The CDR3 length is 17 residues. The CDR3 nucleotides read TGTGCCAGCAGTGCTCAAATCCCACTAGCGGCCCAAGAGACCCAGTACTTC. Translating gives CASSAQIPLAAQETQYF.

This clonotype appeared many times. In DNA form, the CDR3 reads TGCAGCGTTGTTTCCAGCTACGAGCAGTACTTC. Translated, it gives CSVVSSYEQYF. The chain carries TRBV29-1 and TRBJ2-7; D remains ambiguous. Trimming removed 4 bases from V and 3 bases from J, with 7 bases in between. This CDR3 region has 11 residues. Germline lookup yields CDR1 SQVTM and CDR2 ANQGSEA.

The gene calls are TRBV7-9 and TRBJ1-4; D is uncertain. This CDR3 spans 15 amino acids. V lost 3 bases to trimming and J lost 2 bases, with 10 bases between them. The germline V gene has CDR1 SEHNR and CDR2 FQNEAQ (reference sequence). The CDR3 sequence is CASSLEGFTNEKLFF. CDR3 nucleotides: TGTGCCAGCAGCTTGGAAGGGTTCACTAATGAAAAACTGTTTTTT.

This chain connects TRBV29-1 to TRBJ2-5, with a possible D match to TRBD2 (6 bases). V lost 8 bases, J lost 2 bases, and 18 bases lay in between. Germline V gene lookup returns CDR1 SQVTM and CDR2 ANQGSEA. The CDR3 is 14 residues long. The CDR3 coding sequence is TGCAGCAGTTTAATAGGGGAGGAACAAGAGACCCAGTACTTC. Translating it yields CSSLIGEEQETQYF.

The chain combines TRBV10-3 with TRBJ2-5; D is possibly TRBD1 (6 bases). V shed 8 bases and J shed 1 base, with 11 bases lying between them. The CDR3 has 13 residues. Germline V gives CDR1 ENHRY, CDR2 SYGVKD. CDR3 sequence reads: CAILGALQETQYF. The CDR3 nucleotides are TGTGCCATCCTGGGGGCCCTCCAAGAGACCCAGTACTTC.

The sample holds many counts of this clonotype. This sequence joins TRBV19 and TRBJ1-2; 7 bases line up with TRBD1. The CDR3 has 16 residues. Germline-derived CDR1 and CDR2 are LNHDA and SQIVND (reference sequence). V lost 6 bases to trimming and J lost 3 bases; unmatched junction nucleotides: 13. The CDR3 is CASSQPDRESHYGYTF. Written as DNA, the CDR3 is TGTGCCAGTAGCCAGCCAGACAGGGAATCCCACTATGGCTACACCTTC.

Note on this clonotype: The junction differs from germline at one of its ends, possibly a read error. This sequence joins TRBV7-9 and TRBJ1-4, with TRBD1 identical over 7 bases. The CDR3 contains 12 residues. Germline assignment: CDR1 SEHNR and CDR2 FQNEAQ (reference sequence). The CDR3 sequence is CASSRYRQGVSF. In DNA form, the CDR3 reads TGTGCCAGCAGCAGATACAGACAGGGCGTCTCGTTT.

The CDR3 loop reads CASSPGGQLARYGYTF. The CDR3 coding sequence is TGTGCCAGCTCACCAGGGGGACAGCTTGCCCGCTATGGCTACACCTTC. The chain carries TRBV18 and TRBJ1-2; 7 bases are shared with TRBD1. The CDR3 loop spans 16 amino acids. Germline V lookup: CDR1 KGHSH, CDR2 LQKENI. After removal of 2 bases from V and 4 bases from J, the junction contained 10 bases not matched to a gene.

In its sample, this clonotype was seen many times. This chain uses TRBV29-1 with TRBJ1-1; weak D call: TRBD1 (5 bases). The V end was cut by 4 bases, the J end by 10 bases, with 13 bases between. The CDR3 loop spans 11 amino acids. The germline V gene encodes CDR1 SQVTM and CDR2 ANQGSEA. For the CDR3, the DNA is TGCAGCGTTGTCCAGGGTGTGGTAGCTTTCTTT. It specifies CSVVQGVVAFF.

This clonotype was picked up many times. The chain uses TRBV3-1 and TRBJ1-2; TRBD1 aligns across 9 bases. V shed 4 bases and J 3 bases; nucleotides not matched to a gene: 6. This CDR3 is 15 amino acids long. The V gene's germline CDR1 is LGHDT and CDR2 YNNKEL (reference sequence). CDR3 sequence: CASSPWDREDYGYTF. The CDR3 nucleotides are TGTGCCAGCAGCCCTTGGGACAGGGAGGACTATGGCTACACCTTC.

This clonotype was seen ten or more times. The chain is built from TRBV20-1 and TRBJ1-5; no firm D call. The germline gives CDR1 DFQATT, CDR2 SNEGSKA (reference sequence). CDR3 length equals 14 residues. V was trimmed by 3 bases and J by 3 bases, leaving 12 bases between them. The CDR3 protein is CSASRGPANQPQHF. The CDR3 DNA follows: TGCAGTGCTAGTCGCGGGCCAGCCAATCAGCCCCAGCATTTT.

This clonotype was observed many times. The chain is built from TRBV19 and TRBJ1-5; D gene unclear. The CDR3 extends over 16 amino acids. V lost 6 bases to trimming and J lost 0 bases, with 15 bases between them. Germline-derived CDR1 and CDR2 are LNHDA and SQIVND (reference sequence). CDR3 in amino acids: CASRDRRADSNQPQHF. In DNA form, the CDR3 reads TGTGCCAGTAGGGATCGGAGAGCAGATAGCAATCAGCCCCAGCATTTT.

Concerning this clonotype itself: Likely a read error: the CDR3 ends without its conserved phenylalanine or tryptophan. The CDR3 sequence: CASSLKGGKLSNQPQHL. CDR3 coding DNA: TGTGCCAGCAGTTTAAAAGGGGGCAAATTGAGCAATCAGCCCCAGCATCTT. The V call is TRBV2, the J call TRBJ1-5; 7 bases fit TRBD1. Trimming removed 5 bases from V and 1 base from J; junction bases left unmatched: 11. The CDR3 sequence is 17 residues long. Germline V gives CDR1 SNHLY, CDR2 FYNNEI.